The 3 T cell receptor beta chains reported below all come from one sample, sequenced in a study of vaccination and CD4 T cells after COVID-19. Treatment meaning: approximately nine-day PBMC culture with coronavirus spike peptide pools or control peptides (ViraFEST assay). The Oncomine TCR Beta short-read assay was what sequenced the DNA obtained from cultured CD4+ T cells. TCRdb re-derived calls from the PCR reads in MiXCR, one entry per CDR3 protein. Of about 26,000 distinct CDR3 sequences listed, 55% to 70% are singletons. These receptors' antigens are unknown. The sequenced sample consisted of CD4+ T cells from blood, cultured in vitro. These TCRs come from a human donor who had recovered from COVID-19.

V is TRBV20-1 and J is TRBJ2-7, with D possibly TRBD1 on 8 matching bases. Germline V CDR1 and CDR2: DFQATT, SNEGSKA (reference sequence). The CDR3 extends over 13 amino acids. V lost 8 bases to trimming and J lost 8 bases, with 22 bases between them. The DNA for the CDR3 is TGCAGTCAGTCAGGACAGGGAGGGTTTCAGCAGTACTTC. Encoded protein: CSQSGQGGFQQYF.

The chain is built from TRBV6-5 and TRBJ1-1; no definite D call. This CDR3 contains 13 residues. From germline, CDR1 is MNHEY and CDR2 SVGAGI. V lost 2 bases and J 5 bases, leaving 9 bases between the germline ends. The CDR3 sequence is CASSYKALTEAFF. The CDR3 DNA reads TGTGCCAGCAGTTACAAGGCTTTGACTGAAGCTTTCTTT.

Only a few counts were recorded for this clonotype. This chain's CDR3 is CARCGYPEAFF. In DNA form, the CDR3 reads TGTGCCAGATGCGGGTATCCGGAAGCTTTCTTT. This rearrangement joins TRBV6-1 to TRBJ1-1; D is undetermined. The V gene's germline CDR1 is MNHNS and CDR2 SASEGT. The CDR3 is 11 amino acids. V lost 9 bases and J 8 bases, leaving 13 bases between the germline ends.